The present entry profiles one T cell receptor (beta chain) with its context. The antigen is undetermined. Indicated treatment: roughly 18 received Ad26.COV2.S at low or high dose, single or two shots; 5 received placebo; per-sample allocation not given. Sampling was done on day 63 after the first vaccine or placebo injection. At a Boston site, the person donating was an adult of 18-55 years. An Ad26 vector carrying the Wuhan-strain SARS-CoV-2 spike served as the vaccine. Only in-frame clones appear in the TCRdb table, and some are missing; sequencing was by immunoSEQ multiplex PCR. Seen here are around 370,000 clones, 85% observed once, and the top ten hold around 3.3%. These data are taken from a study of Ad26.COV2.S vaccination and SARS-CoV-2 variants. Study-level points and caveats: Non-spike TCR breadth was similar in vaccine and placebo recipients. The TCR-based breadth and depth measures might underestimate overall T cell responses.

This TCR derives from a person between 18 and 65 years old who received the Ad26.COV2.S COVID-19 vaccine or a placebo. This sample comprised peripheral blood, obtained in a trial of Ad26.COV2.S vaccine versus placebo.

The CDR3 nucleotides are TGCGCCAGCAGCTCGACCGGGACAGGGGGATATGGCTACACCTTC. Translation gives CASSSTGTGGYGYTF. This chain connects TRBV5-1 to TRBJ1-2; 11 bases line up with TRBD1. The V gene end was trimmed by 3 bases and the J gene end by 5 bases; junction bases not matched to a gene: 6. This CDR3 region has 15 residues. Per germline, CDR1 SGHRS and CDR2 YFSETQ.